The 21 T cell receptor beta chains below all came from one sample that was sequenced in a study of identical twins. TCRdb reprocessed the 5' RACE reads via MiXCR and lists one record per CDR3 protein. The table shows approximately 670,000 distinct CDR3 sequences, with around 6.1% occurring only once. The sequenced sample consisted of naive T cells sorted from blood. The receptors stem from a man younger than 30 in good health.

J is TRBJ2-5 and V is TRBV7-2; TRBD2 agrees at 12 bases. The CDR3 consists of 17 residues. Germline CDR1 SGHTA, CDR2 FQGNSA. V gave up 3 bases and J gave up 6 bases; unmatched junction bases: 11. CDR3 loop: CASSLGRPSGREKTQYF. Here the CDR3 DNA reads TGTGCCAGCAGCTTGGGCAGGCCTAGCGGGAGGGAGAAGACCCAGTACTTC.

This clonotype has just a few counts. V is TRBV10-2 and J is TRBJ2-1, with D possibly being TRBD2 (5 bases). V lost 3 bases, J lost 6 bases, and 15 bases lay in between. The CDR3 spans 15 residues. Germline assignment: CDR1 WSHSY and CDR2 SAAADI. CDR3 sequence: CASSDTSFGPNEQFF. As DNA, the CDR3 is TGCGCCAGCAGTGACACTAGTTTCGGTCCCAATGAGCAGTTCTTC.

On this clonotype itself: A read error may be the cause here, since a much bigger clone is one base away. The rearrangement joins TRBV5-6 to TRBJ2-2; D gene unclear. The CDR3 is 13 residues long. Trimming removed 1 base at V and 7 bases at J, with 8 bases between. Germline V gene sequence: CDR1 SGHDT, CDR2 YYEEEE. In DNA form, the CDR3 reads TGTGCCAGCAGCTTGAGTAGAGACGGGGAGCTGTTTTTT. Its protein is CASSLSRDGELFF.

This clonotype was observed at least ten times. This rearrangement joins TRBV7-3 to TRBJ1-6; no clear D gene. The V end was cut by 1 base, the J end by 0 bases, with 10 bases between. The CDR3 sequence is 17 residues long. Germline CDR1 reads SGHTA; CDR2 reads FQGTGA. The chain's CDR3 is CASSLMQASSYNSPLHF. CDR3 sequence (DNA): TGTGCCAGCAGCTTAATGCAGGCAAGCTCCTATAATTCACCCCTCCACTTT.

This clonotype was detected only a few times. The chain recombines TRBV20-1 with TRBJ2-5, with 9 bases aligning to TRBD2. Germline V gene data show CDR1 as DFQATT and CDR2 as SNEGSKA (reference sequence). This CDR3 has 14 residues. The ends lost 6 bases at V and 0 bases at J; junction bases unmatched: 5. The CDR3 DNA is TGCAGTGCGTCTAGCGGGACCGACCAAGAGACCCAGTACTTC. This encodes CSASSGTDQETQYF.

This clonotype was observed a few times. The chain uses TRBV30 and TRBJ2-7, with D unclear. The ends were cut back, 1 base at V and 3 bases at J, with 4 bases in the middle. This CDR3 is built from 11 residues. CDR1 GTSNPN and CDR2 SVGIG come from the germline V gene (reference sequence). CDR3 nucleotides: TGTGCCTGGAGTGGGGGCTACGAGCAGTACTTC. This codes for CAWSGGYEQYF.

This clonotype was seen a handful of times. In DNA, the CDR3 is TGTGCCAGCAGCGTAGCTACAGGGGCCTCTGGAAACACCATATATTTT. This translates into CASSVATGASGNTIYF. The chain uses TRBV9 and TRBJ1-3, with TRBD1 identical over 7 bases. Looked up from germline, CDR1 is SGDLS and CDR2 is YYNGEE. The V and J ends lost 0 bases and 0 bases, in that order; junction bases with no gene match: 3. This CDR3 has 16 amino acids. Full variable domain (remainder filled in from reference TRBV9 and TRBJ1-3): DSGVTQTPKHLITATGQRVTLRCSPRSGDLSVYWYQQSLDQGLQFLIQYYNGEERAKGNILERFSAQQFPDLHSELNLSSLELGDSALYFCASSVATGASGNTIYFGEGSWLTVV.

This clonotype was observed many times. The chain couples TRBV12-3 or TRBV12-4 to TRBJ2-1; D remains ambiguous. Trimming left V 3 bases short and J 6 bases short, with 12 bases between. The CDR3 has 14 amino acids. The CDR3 bases are TGTGCCAGCAGTTTGGCACGAGGTGGCAATGAGCAGTTCTTC. It codes for CASSLARGGNEQFF.

V usage is TRBV29-1 and J usage is TRBJ2-7, with 7 bases identical to TRBD2. CDR3 length: 13 residues. Looked up from germline, CDR1 is SQVTM and CDR2 is ANQGSEA. Trimming at V came to 7 bases and at J to 6 bases, leaving 12 bases not matched to a gene. CDR3: CSAGGRVGLEQYV. In DNA form, the CDR3 reads TGCAGCGCGGGGGGAAGGGTAGGCCTCGAGCAGTACGTC.

This clonotype was found many times. The CDR3 reads CASSTSTEFNQPQHF. CDR3 in DNA: TGTGCCAGCAGTACCTCGACAGAGTTCAATCAGCCCCAGCATTTT. The chain employs TRBV28 and TRBJ1-5, with D possibly TRBD1 on 5 matching bases. CDR1 and CDR2 (germline): MDHEN, SYDVKM. The ends were cut back, 5 bases at V and 3 bases at J, with 14 bases in the middle. This CDR3 has 15 amino acids.

This clonotype was picked up many times. The gene calls are TRBV2 and TRBJ2-5, with 7 bases lining up with TRBD1. V shed 8 bases, J shed 5 bases, and the junction held 17 bases outside the gene matches. The germline V gene has CDR1 SNHLY and CDR2 FYNNEI. The CDR3 consists of 16 residues. CDR3 in DNA: TGTGCCAGCTTGAAGGGGGCGGCGCGTTCTCGGGAGACCCAGTACTTC. This codes for CASLKGAARSRETQYF.

The chain combines TRBV5-1 with TRBJ1-2; no clear D gene. This CDR3 contains 15 residues. CDR1 and CDR2 (germline): SGHRS, YFSETQ. Trimming removed 0 bases from V and 7 bases from J, with 16 bases in between. CDR3 loop: CASSLVAGSPFGYTF. The CDR3 nucleotides read TGCGCCAGCAGCTTGGTGGCAGGCTCCCCTTTTGGCTACACCTTC.

In this sample, this clonotype turned up a few times. The chain joins TRBV5-5 to TRBJ2-1; tentative D call: TRBD1 (5 bases). Trimming left V 6 bases short and J 8 bases short, with 12 bases between. This CDR3 contains 12 residues. In germline, CDR1 is SGHKS, CDR2 YYEKEE (reference sequence). The CDR3 bases are TGTGCCAGCACCAACAGGATCCATGAGCAGTTCTTC. It yields the protein CASTNRIHEQFF.

Comments on this clonotype: Without the conserved terminal phenylalanine or tryptophan, this CDR3 likely stems from a read error. In nucleotides, the CDR3 is TGTGCCAGCAGCGGGACAGGACCTTTCTCCTACAATGAGCAGTTCTAC. As protein: CASSGTGPFSYNEQFY. The genes are TRBV9 and TRBJ2-1; 7 positions agree with TRBD1. With 3 bases clipped from V and 0 bases from J, the junction kept 6 bases outside the gene matches. Germline assignment: CDR1 SGDLS and CDR2 YYNGEE. This CDR3 region has 16 residues.

With regard to this clonotype: One base away lies a much larger clone, so this may be a sequencing read error. The chain uses TRBV15 and TRBJ2-5, with D uncertain. The germline CDR1 and CDR2 sequences are LNHNV and YYDKDF (reference sequence). The CDR3 spans 13 residues. CDR3 in DNA: TGTGCCGCCAGCAGAGGTTACAAGGAGACCCAGTACTTC. This codes for CAASRGYKETQYF.

The chain uses TRBV11-2 and TRBJ1-1; 7 bases align to TRBD1. V trimming: 5 bases; J trimming: 0 bases; junction bases outside the gene matches: 15. Germline CDR1 and CDR2: SGHAT and FQNNGV. The CDR3 loop spans 18 amino acids. In nucleotides, the CDR3 is TGTGCCAGCAGCCTAAAACCGGACAGGCGCTTCATGAACACTGAAGCTTTCTTT. It codes for CASSLKPDRRFMNTEAFF.

This rearrangement joins TRBV12-3 or TRBV12-4 to TRBJ2-4; 7 bases are shared with TRBD2. V dropped 6 bases and J dropped 7; count of bases not matched to a gene: 15. The CDR3 is 16 residues long. In DNA, the CDR3 is TGTGCCAGCAGCCCCGGGCTCGGGGGGAGCAGGAACATTCAGTACTTC. This encodes CASSPGLGGSRNIQYF.

This chain links TRBV20-1 with TRBJ2-4, with 7 bases fitting TRBD1. Germline V CDR1 and CDR2: DFQATT, SNEGSKA (reference sequence). This CDR3 has 14 residues. J was trimmed by 1 base and V by 5 bases; bases with no gene match: 5. The DNA of the CDR3 is TGCAGTGCTGAAACAGGGGAGGCCAAAAACATTCAGTACTTC. Protein: CSAETGEAKNIQYF.

The genes are TRBV6-1 and TRBJ2-1; D may be TRBD1 (7 bases). Germline V gene sequence: CDR1 MNHNS, CDR2 SASEGT. Trimming cost V 8 bases and J 3 bases, with 17 bases left between them. This CDR3 has 15 residues. The CDR3 protein is CASALAQGGYNEQFF. The DNA of the CDR3 is TGTGCCAGCGCCCTAGCCCAGGGGGGCTACAATGAGCAGTTCTTC.

This clonotype was seen only a few times. V usage is TRBV5-1 and J usage is TRBJ2-5; tentative D call: TRBD1 (5 bases). There are 14 residues in the CDR3. V shed 2 bases and J shed 5 bases, with 13 bases lying between them. Per the germline V gene, CDR1 is SGHRS and CDR2 is YFSETQ. CDR3 sequence: CASSFSGMGETQYF. Here the CDR3 DNA reads TGCGCCAGCAGCTTTTCAGGGATGGGGGAGACCCAGTACTTC.

The chain combines TRBV4-3 with TRBJ2-6; 9 bases match TRBD2. Per germline, CDR1 LGHNA and CDR2 YSLEER. This CDR3 comprises 19 residues. The V and J ends lost 3 bases and 0 bases, in that order; junction bases with no gene match: 9. The CDR3 reads CASSHVILRGGSGANVLTF. CDR3 in DNA: TGCGCCAGCAGCCACGTCATCCTGCGGGGGGGCTCTGGGGCCAACGTCCTGACTTTC.